What follows describes a single TCR beta chain. This clonotype has a count of ten or more. There is no known antigen for this receptor. No qualities accompany the bases; no much larger clone lies one base away. The sample belongs to a study of Graves' ophthalmopathy and Graves' hyperthyroidism (dated 2018 in TCRdb). At the level of the whole study: Peripheral blood was collected at initial diagnosis, before any treatment. In roughly 6 hyperthyroidism patients, the T-cell repertoire of thyroid tissue was compared with the T-cell repertoire of blood. In total, under 150 blood samples were TCR-sequenced: fewer than 50 ophthalmopathy, about 75 hyperthyroidism and roughly 17 hyperthyroidism-to-ophthalmopathy patients. An independent validation cohort comprised 18 hyperthyroidism patients and over 15 patients who later progressed from hyperthyroidism to ophthalmopathy. The 75 to 100 discovery patients were randomly divided into training and test sets at a 7:3 ratio. To explore V-J signatures that distinguish ophthalmopathy from hyperthyroidism, a discovery set of 100 patients was enrolled, made up of 40 to 45 with ophthalmopathy and around 60 with stable hyperthyroidism. The study used signatures of the TCR beta repertoire to tell Graves' ophthalmopathy apart from Graves' hyperthyroidism and to predict which patients would progress to ophthalmopathy. After sampling, hyperthyroidism patients received methimazole starting at 30 mg daily, and ophthalmopathy patients received high-dose intravenous methylprednisolone. Broader findings and caveats from the paper: The 13-signature model separated ophthalmopathy from stable hyperthyroidism with over 85% sensitivity and approximately 83% specificity in cross-validation, and 80%/75% in the test set. In validation, the model predicted ophthalmopathy progression with 70.59% sensitivity and about 77% specificity; 12 predicted patients were CT-confirmed with GO in a median of approximately six months. No statistical method was used to set the sample size in advance, and the investigators knew which group each participant was assigned to. Among expanded thyroid clonotypes with frequency above 0.001, most also showed up in blood, which suggests that blood repertoires may reflect the thyroid immune response.

Ophthalmopathy patients had moderately to severely active disease, Clinical Activity Score of at least 3, NOSPECS grade of at least 4, and disease duration under 3 months. Patients were excluded if they had other autoimmune diseases, uncontrolled infections, pregnancy or lactation. Clinical symptoms, serum thyroxine, TRAb, thyroid ultrasound and orbital computed tomography were used for diagnosis. Ficoll-Paque density gradient centrifugation was used to isolate PBMCs from 8 to 10 ml of fresh peripheral blood. Total RNA was extracted using Trizol reagent, and RNA quality was checked on an Agilent 2100 Bioanalyzer. Including cysteine and phenylalanine, the CDR3 has 16 amino acids. CDR3 DNA is the only sequence kept; it has 48 bases, read in frame from the first base. The germline V gene (reference sequence) provides CDR1 DFQATT and CDR2 SNEGSKA. For repertoire sequencing, the TCR beta CDR3 regions were amplified from RNA transcripts. The first round of RT-PCR was done with HTBI primers and the Qiagen OneStep RT-PCR kit, and was followed by a second round of multiplex PCR, then size selection and purification. Sequencing of the libraries was carried out on an Illumina HiSeq2000 in paired-end mode with 100 bp reads. The original methods were these. SOAPnuke was used to process the reads, throwing out any read that had adapters, had uncalled bases, had a mean Phred below 15, or lacked an exact constant-primer or identifier match. High-quality paired reads were merged with COPE v1.2.5. Unique nucleotide sequences were defined as clonotypes and aligned to IMGT TRB V, D and J references using MiTCR v1.1. The analysis was limited to V-J combinations with a frequency above 0.0001, which together covered 98% to 99.2% of repertoires. A TCR clonal expansion and chaos score per V-J combination was defined as the ratio of F50 clonal expansion to chaos observed in the TCRdist matrix. Welch's t-statistics and random forest were used to narrow the features down to over ten V-J combinations, which were then fed into a naive Bayes classifier. Thyroid-blood repertoire similarity was quantified with the Morisita-Horn index. TCRdb passed the public sequencing reads through fastp at Q25 and MiXCR, retaining productive beta sequences. Entries that share a CDR3 protein sequence are merged under the most common genes and DNA. TCRdb, not the authors, supplied the V and J calls. The sample yields roughly 400,000 distinct CDR3 sequences; around 19% were counted once. Roughly 1.4% of the sample belongs to the ten largest clones.

This receptor was obtained from a woman aged 18-30 years with Graves' ophthalmopathy. Donor details come from another sample of the same person, matched by shared clones. This chain joins TRBV20-1 to TRBJ2-4; the D gene could be TRBD1 or TRBD2, each one agreeing over 6 bases. The J call is doubtful: the DNA matches TRBJ2-5 better. The specimen sequenced was peripheral blood. The DNA sequence reads TGCAGTGCTAGAGATTCCGCTGGGGGGCGCGGGGAGACCCAGTACTTC. Its translation is CSARDSAGGRGETQYF.